The T cell receptor (beta chain) described here comes from a study of a mutant IDH1 vaccine in newly diagnosed glioma. Across the whole study: Patients arrived already treated with radiotherapy, temozolomide, or both, most having had both. Study-wide points: Of all patients, under 95% showed vaccine-induced immune responses. Pseudoprogression appeared unlinked to shifts in leading peripheral T cell clonotypes.

Documented time point: baseline, week 1 (first vaccination visit). As to treatment: pre-vaccination baseline after standard-of-care therapy. Measured with immunoSEQ multiplex PCR; TCRdb has only the in-frame clones, and not every one. The sample records some 70,000 clones, roughly 78% being singletons. Details on this clone: The antigen is unknown.

In germline, CDR1 is SNHLY, CDR2 FYNNEI. The CDR3 contains 12 residues. Trimming stripped 6 bases from V and 2 bases from J, with 8 bases between. The specimen was PBMCs, collected from a glioma patient treated with radiotherapy, temozolomide or both. This TCR derives from a man aged 50 to 59 with glioma. The rearrangement links TRBV2 to TRBJ2-7; tentatively, D is TRBD1 (6 bases). The CDR3 loop reads CASSRDTYEQYF. CDR3 nucleotides: TGTGCCAGCAGCCGGGACACCTACGAGCAGTACTTC.